These 15 T cell receptor beta chains originate from one sample sequenced in a study of shared T cell receptors in the human thymus. TCRdb keeps only in-frame clones here, not all; method: immunoSEQ multiplex PCR. The data show approximately 660,000 clones, roughly 90% seen once. A further study also used this sample, focusing on human thymus T cells.

The specimen sequenced was thymocytes. The receptors were sampled from a boy younger than two with a congenital heart defect.

This clone was recorded a few times. In nucleotides, the CDR3 is TGTGCCAGTAGTGGCCCAACGTGCGGGAGGAGAATGTTGACAGATACGCAGTATTTT. As protein: CASSGPTCGRRMLTDTQYF. This rearrangement joins TRBV19 to TRBJ2-3, with 8 bases fitting TRBD2. Germline V gene lookup returns CDR1 LNHDA and CDR2 SQIVND (reference sequence). Germline trimming cut 5 bases from V and 3 bases from J; bases unmatched to any gene: 19. The CDR3 sequence is 19 residues long.

This chain connects TRBV15 to TRBJ2-7, with TRBD2 matching 9 bases. The V gene's germline CDR1 is LNHNV and CDR2 YYDKDF (reference sequence). The CDR3 spans 19 residues. V lost 0 bases, J lost 2 bases, and 14 bases stayed unmatched. The CDR3 sequence: CATSRDPPLTSGLPYEQYF. The CDR3 DNA reads as TGTGCCACCAGCAGAGACCCTCCCCTGACTAGCGGCCTTCCCTACGAGCAGTACTTC.

The chain couples TRBV4-2 to TRBJ1-5; the D gene is possibly TRBD1 (5 bases). From germline, CDR1 is LGHNA and CDR2 YNFKEQ. V lost 1 base and J 4 bases, leaving 11 bases between the germline ends. This CDR3 spans 15 amino acids. This CDR3 reads CASSQVSRANQPQHF. CDR3 nucleotides: TGTGCCAGCAGCCAAGTGAGCAGGGCGAATCAGCCCCAGCATTTT.

V is TRBV19 and J is TRBJ2-1; 9 bases are a match to TRBD2. This CDR3 is built from 15 residues. CDR1 and CDR2 (germline): LNHDA, SQIVND (reference sequence). With 8 bases clipped from V and 5 bases from J, the junction kept 10 bases outside the gene matches. CDR3 coding DNA: TGTGCCAGTGACCCAGGGACTAGCCCCAACAATGAGCAGTTCTTC. This codes for CASDPGTSPNNEQFF.

This rearrangement joins TRBV4-3 to TRBJ2-6, with D possibly being TRBD1 (6 bases). CDR1 and CDR2 (germline): LGHNA, YSLEER. Trimming shortened V by 4 bases and J by 1 base, and 11 bases separated the two germline ends. This CDR3 is built from 16 residues. The CDR3 here is CASSLEGESGANVLTF. DNA for the CDR3: TGCGCCAGCAGCCTCGAGGGGGAGTCTGGGGCCAACGTCCTGACTTTC.

The rearrangement joins TRBV4-3 to TRBJ2-1; 7 bases map to TRBD2. CDR1 is LGHNA and CDR2 is YSLEER in the germline V gene. The junction had 13 bases not matched to a gene; V was cut back by 3 bases and J by 5 bases. The CDR3 runs to 17 residues. CDR3 residues: CASSHGKLADTNNEQFF. The CDR3 DNA reads as TGCGCCAGCAGCCATGGGAAGCTAGCGGACACGAACAATGAGCAGTTCTTC.

This clone was observed a single time. This chain uses TRBV20-1 with TRBJ2-7; maybe TRBD1 (5 bases). Germline V gives CDR1 DFQATT, CDR2 SNEGSKA (reference sequence). The CDR3 extends over 11 amino acids. Between the trimmed V and J ends, which lost 4 bases and 2 bases, there was a span of 6 bases. For the CDR3, the DNA is TGCAGTGCTACAGGGACCTACGAGCAGTACTTC. Translation: CSATGTYEQYF.

This sequence joins TRBV27 and TRBJ2-7; D may be TRBD1 (5 bases). Trimming cost V 5 bases and J 3 bases, with 14 bases left between them. The germline V gene encodes CDR1 MNHEY and CDR2 SMNVEV (reference sequence). The CDR3 extends over 14 amino acids. This chain's CDR3 is CASSPFDRVYEQYF. For the CDR3, the DNA is TGTGCCAGCAGTCCCTTCGACAGAGTCTACGAGCAGTACTTC.

J is TRBJ2-7 and V is TRBV7-9; TRBD1 might be the D (6 bases). This CDR3 is built from 14 residues. The V and J ends lost 3 bases and 3 bases respectively, with 12 bases between them. CDR1 SEHNR and CDR2 FQNEAQ come from the germline V gene (reference sequence). CDR3 nucleotide sequence: TGTGCCAGCAGCTTCAAGACAGGCCTCTACGAGCAGTACTTC. Translating gives CASSFKTGLYEQYF.

This rearrangement joins TRBV27 to TRBJ2-3; tentative D call: TRBD2 (5 bases). The V end was cut by 6 bases, the J end by 5 bases, with 12 bases between. Germline V lookup: CDR1 MNHEY, CDR2 SMNVEV (reference sequence). This CDR3 contains 13 residues. In DNA, the CDR3 is TGTGCCAGCAGATCCCCGACTAAAGATACGCAGTATTTT. This sequence encodes CASRSPTKDTQYF.

The chain recombines TRBV7-8 with TRBJ2-2; D remains ambiguous. V lost 4 bases to trimming and J lost 1 base, with 13 bases between them. Germline loops: CDR1 SGHVS, CDR2 FQNEAQ. The CDR3 length is 16 residues. The CDR3 DNA reads TGTGCCAGCAGCTACGCCACGGGTATGAACACCGGGGAGCTGTTTTTT. Protein sequence: CASSYATGMNTGELFF.

This clone came up once. The CDR3 DNA follows: TGTGCCACCAGCAGAGATCCAAGGCGGAAAACCATATACAATGAGCAGTTCTTC. It specifies CATSRDPRRKTIYNEQFF. V and J are TRBV15 and TRBJ2-1; unclear D gene. CDR3 size: 18 residues. V was clipped by 0 bases and J by 4 bases, with 19 bases between them. CDR1 is LNHNV and CDR2 is YYDKDF in the germline V gene (reference sequence).

This chain uses TRBV18 with TRBJ2-2, with 13 positions matching TRBD2. The CDR3 spans 16 residues. The V gene's germline CDR1 is KGHSH and CDR2 LQKENI. V lost 6 bases to trimming and J lost 6 bases; unmatched junction nucleotides: 7. The chain's CDR3 is CASSSGLAGAPGELFF. CDR3 nucleotides: TGTGCCAGCTCTTCCGGACTAGCGGGAGCCCCCGGGGAGCTGTTTTTT. Combining the CDR3 with reference TRBV18 and TRBJ2-2 gives the whole variable domain NAGVMQNPRHLVRRRGQEARLRCSPMKGHSHVYWYRQLPEEGLKFMVYLQKENIIDESGMPKERFSAEFPKEGPSILRIQQVVRGDSAAYFCASSSGLAGAPGELFFGEGSRLTVL.

Note on this clone: Other DNA sequences in the same sample also yield this CDR3. The gene calls are TRBV29-1 and TRBJ2-1; D is perhaps TRBD2 (5 bases). With 6 bases removed from V and 7 bases from J, the gap between germline ends came to 13 bases. This CDR3 comprises 12 residues. CDR1 is SQVTM and CDR2 is ANQGSEA in the germline V gene. The CDR3 bases are TGCAGCGTGGATCTAGCAGAGAATGAGCAGTTCTTC. It is translated as CSVDLAENEQFF.

The J gene is TRBJ1-2, the V gene TRBV6-1, with D hard to call. CDR1 and CDR2 (germline): MNHNS, SASEGT. This CDR3 has 14 amino acids. V was trimmed by 6 bases and J by 7 bases, leaving 18 bases between them. The CDR3 sequence is CASREAIRVSGYTF. Written as DNA, the CDR3 is TGTGCCAGCAGGGAGGCTATCCGAGTCTCTGGCTACACCTTC.